This paragraph covers one T cell receptor (beta chain) sequence. This sample is part of a study of blood T cell repertoires in COVID-19. Looking at the study overall: Acute and convalescent COVID-19 samples came from the United States, Italy and Spain. The analysed material was cDNA or gDNA that came from T cells, B-cell-depleted T cells, or PBMCs.

J lost 6 bases, V lost 5 bases, and 16 bases had no gene match. CDR3 length equals 17 residues. Germline V gene sequence: CDR1 SEHNR, CDR2 FQNEAQ (reference sequence). In the study's own analysis: Nucleated cell counts were estimated from reference gene primer amplification. Sequencing used immunoSEQ multiplex PCR; TCRdb keeps in-frame clones, though not all of them. V, J and clone size are taken as reported in that table, and D and trimming were inferred from the DNA itself. The table has about 120,000 clones, roughly three quarters seen once; the top ten hold 7.9%. The chain is built from TRBV7-9 and TRBJ2-7, with 10 bases that match TRBD2. Sequences were obtained from peripheral blood. The receptor comes from a human donor in a cohort sampled during active COVID-19. The CDR3 coding sequence is TGTGCCAGCAGCCTCAGGACTAGCGGTGCCCCAACTGGCGAGCAGTACTTC. Protein sequence: CASSLRTSGAPTGEQYF.